This TCR beta chain was obtained from a study of blood T cell repertoires in COVID-19. Study-wide background: Donors in the United States, Italy and Spain gave samples during acute or convalescent COVID-19. T cells, B-cell-depleted T cells, or PBMCs supplied cDNA or gDNA.

Study processing details: Estimated nucleated cell counts came from reference gene primer amplification. Repertoires were generated with immunoSEQ multiplex PCR, while TCRdb's copy carries only in-frame clones and drops some. The V and J calls and clone size come from that table; D and trimming were worked out from the DNA. The table includes 150,000 to 200,000 clones, less than 80% detected once. This clone has more than one count but fewer than ten. Trimming stripped 5 bases from V and 1 base from J, with 11 bases between. This CDR3 contains 15 residues. CDR1 is SGHVS and CDR2 is FQNEAQ in the germline V gene.

The chain recombines TRBV7-8 with TRBJ2-2, with D maybe TRBD1 (5 bases). Sequenced material: peripheral blood. The clonotype comes from a man in his fifties who had recovered from COVID-19. The CDR3 loop is CASSTRTRNTGELFF. For the CDR3, the DNA is TGTGCCAGCAGCACTCGGACAAGGAACACCGGGGAGCTGTTTTTT.